A single sample gave rise to the 17 T cell receptor beta chains below, sequenced in a study of shared clonotypes between healthy human individuals. The data were produced by immunoSEQ multiplex PCR, yet TCRdb's version contains in-frame clones alone and is incomplete. Among millions of clones listed, 90% to 95% were seen once. Sequences were obtained from naive CD4+ T cells sorted from blood. As to subset: CD45RA+ positively selected. The receptors were gathered from a man aged 18 to 29 in good health.

V usage is TRBV7-2 and J usage is TRBJ1-1; D perhaps matches TRBD1 (5 bases). With 2 bases removed from V and 4 bases from J, the gap between germline ends came to 11 bases. CDR1 SGHTA and CDR2 FQGNSA come from the germline V gene. This CDR3 is built from 14 residues. The CDR3 spells CASSLFEGSTEAFF. The CDR3 bases are TGTGCCAGCAGCTTATTCGAGGGGTCCACTGAAGCTTTCTTT.

The chain has TRBV5-4 and TRBJ2-1; 11 bases are shared with TRBD2. The CDR3 totals 15 residues. Trimming took 2 bases from V and 6 from J; bases not matched to a gene: 4. CDR1 is SGHNT and CDR2 is YYREEE in the germline V gene (reference sequence). CDR3 residues: CASSLLAGVGNEQFF. The CDR3 DNA reads as TGTGCCAGCAGCTTACTAGCGGGAGTTGGCAATGAGCAGTTCTTC.

CDR3 loop: CASSYRVTGGIYGYTF. DNA of the CDR3: TGTGCCAGCAGTTACCGGGTGACGGGGGGTATCTATGGCTACACCTTC. The V and J genes are TRBV6-5 and TRBJ1-2; possible D gene TRBD1, 5 bases. The CDR3 totals 16 residues. Trimming removed 2 bases at V and 4 bases at J, with 17 bases between. The V gene's germline CDR1 is MNHEY and CDR2 SVGAGI.

V gene TRBV5-1 combines with J gene TRBJ2-1; 8 nucleotides match TRBD1. The J segment lost 10 bases and the V segment lost 5 bases, leaving 11 bases of the junction unmatched. CDR3 length: 14 residues. Germline V CDR1 and CDR2: SGHRS, YFSETQ. The CDR3 nucleotides are TGCGCCAGCAGTCTCTGGACAGGGAGTAACGAGCAGTTCTTC. Residues: CASSLWTGSNEQFF.

This clone has a handful of counts. This chain links TRBV11-1 with TRBJ2-7; D gene ambiguous. With 3 bases removed from V and 3 bases from J, the gap between germline ends came to 12 bases. This CDR3 has 14 amino acids. CDR1 SGHAT and CDR2 FQDESV come from the germline V gene (reference sequence). The CDR3: CASSFGWQNYEQYF. The CDR3, as DNA: TGTGCCAGCAGCTTTGGGTGGCAAAACTACGAGCAGTACTTC.

CDR3: CASSRGLSYEQYF. The CDR3, as DNA: TGCGCCAGCAGCCGAGGCCTGTCCTACGAGCAGTACTTC. The V call is TRBV4-1, the J call TRBJ2-5; no reliable D call. Near its end, the DNA agrees better with TRBJ2-7, so the J call may be wrong. The germline CDR1 and CDR2 sequences are MGHRA and YSYEKL. This CDR3 is 13 amino acids long.

This sequence joins TRBV19 and TRBJ1-6; no firm D call. Trimming pared 1 base from V and 8 bases from J, leaving 6 bases between. The CDR3 has 13 amino acids. Germline V gives CDR1 LNHDA, CDR2 SQIVND (reference sequence). The CDR3 sequence: CASSIVWDSPLHF. DNA of the CDR3: TGTGCCAGTAGTATAGTTTGGGATTCACCCCTCCACTTT.

The CDR3 DNA follows: TGTGCCAGCAGCTTGTGGCAGGACGGAGGAAACACCATATATTTT. Protein product: CASSLWQDGGNTIYF. The genes are TRBV5-6 and TRBJ1-3; D not certain. V dropped 1 base and J dropped 4 bases, with 12 bases sitting between them. The CDR3 runs to 15 residues. Germline V CDR1 and CDR2: SGHDT, YYEEEE.

This clone has a handful of counts. A read error may produce the germline difference seen at one junction end. The rearrangement joins TRBV18 to TRBJ1-1, with a possible D match to TRBD1 (5 bases). The germline V gene encodes CDR1 KGHSH and CDR2 LQKENI. The CDR3 runs to 14 residues. The DNA for the CDR3 is TGTGCCAGCTCAACGGGACTGGAGAACCCTGAAGCTTTCTTT. Translating it yields CASSTGLENPEAFF.

The chain combines TRBV19 with TRBJ1-2; D is unresolved. Per germline, CDR1 LNHDA and CDR2 SQIVND (reference sequence). There are 13 residues in the CDR3. Trimming cost V 3 bases and J 8 bases, with 13 bases left between them. Written as DNA, the CDR3 is TGTGCCAGTAGTATTAATGGACTCGGGGGCTACACCTTC. Amino acid sequence: CASSINGLGGYTF. Based on the CDR3 plus reference TRBV19 and TRBJ1-2, the full variable domain is DGGITQSPKYLFRKEGQNVTLSCEQNLNHDAMYWYRQDPGQGLRLIYYSQIVNDFQKGDIAEGYSVSREKKESFPLTVTSAQKNPTAFYLCASSINGLGGYTFGSGTRLTVV.

This clone was observed a handful of times. The chain has TRBV13 and TRBJ1-6; D not resolved. CDR3 length: 14 residues. V gave up 9 bases and J gave up 10 bases, with 19 bases separating them. Germline loops: CDR1 PRHDT, CDR2 FYEKMQ (reference sequence). Written as DNA, the CDR3 is TGTGCCAGTGGGGAAGGGTACCTTCGGTCACCCCTCCACTTT. This gives the protein CASGEGYLRSPLHF.

Comment on this clone: The sample holds other DNA sequences that translate to the same CDR3. The chain joins TRBV7-2 to TRBJ2-1; D may be TRBD1 (5 bases). The CDR3 is 14 residues long. CDR1 is SGHTA, CDR2 FQGNSA, per germline. V lost 8 bases, J lost 0 bases, and 11 bases lay in between. CDR3 protein: CASSPQGSYNEQFF. The CDR3 DNA reads TGTGCCAGCTCCCCCCAGGGCTCCTACAATGAGCAGTTCTTC.

This chain joins TRBV5-1 and TRBJ2-2; D remains unclear. Germline V gene data show CDR1 as SGHRS and CDR2 as YFSETQ. Trimming left V 0 bases short and J 0 bases short, with 24 bases between. This CDR3 has 21 amino acids. The CDR3 sequence is CASSLASSRSPYLANTGELFF. The CDR3 coding sequence is TGCGCCAGCAGCTTGGCGTCGTCGCGGAGCCCTTACCTAGCGAACACCGGGGAGCTGTTTTTT.

The J gene is TRBJ1-1, the V gene TRBV5-6; 7 nucleotides line up with TRBD1. V lost 0 bases, J lost 11 bases, and 4 bases stayed unmatched. Per germline, CDR1 SGHDT and CDR2 YYEEEE. The CDR3 spans 12 residues. The CDR3: CASSLEGAGAFF. The DNA for the CDR3 is TGTGCCAGCAGCTTGGAGGGGGCCGGCGCTTTCTTT.

J is TRBJ2-7 and V is TRBV7-2; 12 nucleotides align to TRBD2. V dropped 5 bases and J dropped 4; count of bases not matched to a gene: 6. The CDR3 contains 15 residues. Germline V CDR1 and CDR2: SGHTA, FQGNSA. CDR3 bases: TGTGCCAGCAGCATTGGACTAGCGGGAAATTACGAGCAGTACTTC. As protein: CASSIGLAGNYEQYF.

V gene TRBV9 combines with J gene TRBJ2-7; D might be TRBD1 (5 bases). V lost 0 bases, J lost 5 bases, and 27 bases lay in between. The CDR3 is made up of 19 amino acids. Germline loops: CDR1 SGDLS, CDR2 YYNGEE. CDR3 sequence: CASSVETPFCGGKGDEQYF. In DNA, the CDR3 is TGTGCCAGCAGCGTAGAAACCCCCTTTTGCGGCGGTAAAGGGGACGAGCAGTACTTC.

This chain uses TRBV6-5 with TRBJ2-7; D unresolved. This CDR3 spans 14 amino acids. Between the trimmed V and J ends, which lost 0 bases and 5 bases, there was a span of 11 bases. CDR1 is MNHEY and CDR2 is SVGAGI in the germline V gene. The DNA of the CDR3 is TGTGCCAGCAGTTACTCGAATTCCGGCAACGAGCAGTACTTC. Encoded protein: CASSYSNSGNEQYF.